This is a list of T cell receptor beta chains from one sample in a study of blood T cell repertoires in COVID-19. Clones were sequenced by immunoSEQ multiplex PCR, and TCRdb holds only the in-frame ones, with some missing. The sample has fewer than 300,000 clones, approximately 81% seen once. Sequenced: peripheral blood. The receptors were sampled from a woman under 30 with acute or convalescent COVID-19. Each CDR3 is given with its conserved first and last residue. D genes are given only for firm matches. Size values are once, few and many counts, or a class for expanded clones, and some rows have none.

TRBV7-8,once,.,TRBJ2-1,TGTGCCAGCAGCTTAGCGAGGTTACAAGCAGGGATCGGGAATGAGCAGTTCTTC,CASSLARLQAGIGNEQFF
TRBV6-6,.,.,TRBJ2-7,TGTGCCAGCAGCAAAACGGCCGGGGCCTACGAGCAGTACTTC,CASSKTAGAYEQYF
TRBV14,.,.,TRBJ2-1,TGTGCCAGCAGCCCCCCCGCAACAGGCTCCTACAATGAGCAGTTCTTC,CASSPPATGSYNEQFF
TRBV3-1/TRBV3-2,.,TRBD2,TRBJ2-1,TGTGCCAGCAGCCTTAGACCCCCTAGACTAGCGGGAGGGCTTGAGCAGTTCTTC,CASSLRPPRLAGGLEQFF
TRBV12-3/TRBV12-4,.,.,TRBJ2-7,TGTGCCAGCAGCTCTTTCGGCTACGAGCAGTACTTC,CASSSFGYEQYF
TRBV5-4,.,.,TRBJ2-7,TGTGCCAGCAGCCCACAGGAGGGTTCCTACGAGCAGTACTTC,CASSPQEGSYEQYF
TRBV7-9,.,TRBD1,TRBJ2-7,TGTGCCAGCAGCCCCCGGACAGGGATCTACGAGCAGTACTTC,CASSPRTGIYEQYF
TRBV14,once,TRBD1,TRBJ2-1,TGTGCCAGCAGCCAACCGGGACAGCGGTTGAAGAATGAGCAGTTCTTC,CASSQPGQRLKNEQFF
TRBV18,.,TRBD1,TRBJ1-1,TGTGCCAGCTCACCACAACAGGGGGCGAACACTGAAGCTTTCTTT,CASSPQQGANTEAFF
TRBV12-3/TRBV12-4,few,TRBD1,TRBJ1-2,TGTGCCACAAGCCTGACAGGGAACTATGGCTACACCTTC,CATSLTGNYGYTF
TRBV19,.,TRBD1,TRBJ2-1,TGTGCCAGCGGACAGGGGAATGTAAATGAGCAGTTCTTC,CASGQGNVNEQFF
TRBV10-3,.,TRBD1,TRBJ2-7,TGTGCCAACGGACAGGGTAGCCTCGAGCAGTACTTC,CANGQGSLEQYF
TRBV27,once,.,TRBJ2-7,TGTGCCAGCAGTTTATCAAGGGGTAACGAGCAGTACTTC,CASSLSRGNEQYF
TRBV3-1/TRBV3-2,.,.,TRBJ1-3,TGTGCCAGCAGCCAAGCTCGACCTACCCCCGGGGGGGGAAACACCATATATTTT,CASSQARPTPGGGNTIYF